This is a list of T cell receptor beta chains from one sample in a study of T cells after yellow fever vaccination. TCRdb analysed the 5' RACE reads with MiXCR anew, one entry per CDR3 protein. The repertoire holds some 120,000 distinct CDR3 sequences, with over 8% as singletons. Sequencing used CD8+ T cells sorted from PBMCs, obtained on the day of the yellow fever booster vaccination. The receptors come from a man aged 18-30 years who received the YFV17D yellow fever vaccine. The CDR3 runs from the conserved cysteine through the conserved F or W. The D gene is left open where the match is weak. Part of the rows lack a size; the others show once, few, many or a class for expanded clones.

D gene | V gene | clone size | CDR3 protein
TRBD1 | TRBV6-5 | NA | CANRVDRVHPPLHF
NA | TRBV6-7 | few | CASRKRAGTEAFF
NA | TRBV27 | NA | CASSLAAANTEAFF
NA | TRBV12-3/TRBV12-4 | many | CASSLTLIMNTEAFF
NA | TRBV11-2 | NA | CASSSDAYEQYF
NA | TRBV12-3/TRBV12-4 | many | CASPPPADKNIQYF
NA | TRBV6-5 | NA | CASRPLVTDSPLHF
NA | TRBV12-3/TRBV12-4 | few | CASSLSRGDEQFF
NA | TRBV5-5 | NA | CASSLNPQTDSNQPQHF
NA | TRBV25-1 | few | CASSLYYLQGSGTEAFF